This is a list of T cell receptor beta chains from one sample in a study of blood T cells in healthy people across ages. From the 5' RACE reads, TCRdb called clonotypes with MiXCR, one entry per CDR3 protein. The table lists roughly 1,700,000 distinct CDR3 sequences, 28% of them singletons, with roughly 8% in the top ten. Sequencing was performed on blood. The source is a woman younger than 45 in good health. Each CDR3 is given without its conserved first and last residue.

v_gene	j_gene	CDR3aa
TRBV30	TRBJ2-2	AWSGGEYTGELF
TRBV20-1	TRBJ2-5	SAREGGSGQETQY
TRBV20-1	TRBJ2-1	SARDGLGGDEQF
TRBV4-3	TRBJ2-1	ASSPGTSGRAFDNEQF
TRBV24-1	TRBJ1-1	ATSDAFGVGEAF
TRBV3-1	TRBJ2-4	ASSQGTGGRYNEQY
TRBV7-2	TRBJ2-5	ASRGQGRAETQY
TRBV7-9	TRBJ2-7	ASSADLNEQY
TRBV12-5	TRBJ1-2	ASGLVTGPVGYGYT
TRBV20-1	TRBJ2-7	SARLFRGTGYEQY
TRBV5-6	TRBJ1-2	ASSSDRGHYGYT
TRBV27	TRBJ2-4	ASTPNPGAKNIQY
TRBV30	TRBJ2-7	AWSAGVSYEQY
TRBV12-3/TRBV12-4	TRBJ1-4	ASSLRGQEKLF
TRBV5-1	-	ASSLDLGPRAGETQY
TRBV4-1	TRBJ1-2	ASSQDPGTGFGGYT
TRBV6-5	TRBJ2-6	ASSSAYRGSGANVLT
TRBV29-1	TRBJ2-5	SVDMTPKNDGMQTQY
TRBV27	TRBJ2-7	ASSFRMTSTPYEQY
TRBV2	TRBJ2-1	ASSDPYIYNEQF
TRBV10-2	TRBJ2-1	ASPPGSGNNGQF
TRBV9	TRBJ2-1	ASSVSGSPAYNEQF
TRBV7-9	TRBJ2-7	ASSYPRGTYEQY
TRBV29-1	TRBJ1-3	SAGHYSGNTIY
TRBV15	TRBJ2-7	TTIPSPGQGEQY
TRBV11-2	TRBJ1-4	ASTTETNEKLF
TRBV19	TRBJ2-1	ASSAGTHQQF
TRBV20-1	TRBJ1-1	SARQWGDWEAF
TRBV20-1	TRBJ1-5	SAGRDKAQH
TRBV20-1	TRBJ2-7	SASSSGVSYEQY
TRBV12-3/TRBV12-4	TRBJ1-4	ASTQKWGTNEKLF
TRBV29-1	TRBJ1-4	SVIGGGASEKLF
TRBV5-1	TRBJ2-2	ASSPGTGVSRITGELF
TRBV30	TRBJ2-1	AWSQAGEQF
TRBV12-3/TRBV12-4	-	ASTLGGYEQY
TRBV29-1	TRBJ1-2	SVVVSGADYGYT
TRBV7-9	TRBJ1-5	ASSLGLTGRDQPQH
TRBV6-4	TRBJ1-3	ASRIPPPTTIY
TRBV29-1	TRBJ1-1	SVEEGPQPLYAEAF
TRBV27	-	ASSFGTSHEQY
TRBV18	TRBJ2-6	ASSPGRRDPGANVLT
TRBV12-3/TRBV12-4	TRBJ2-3	ASSSQSIGTDAQY
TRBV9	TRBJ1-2	ASSVEDGRFGYT
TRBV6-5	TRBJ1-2	ASSSLREYGYT
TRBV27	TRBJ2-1	ASSFSPSGRYNEQF
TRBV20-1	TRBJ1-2	SARSRTGNGYT
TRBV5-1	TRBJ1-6	ASSLARKGRAESPLH
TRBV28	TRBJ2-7	ASSLWGGRSYEQY
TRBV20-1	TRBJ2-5	SAVTQGIQETQY
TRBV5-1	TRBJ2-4	ASSSGTSGEGQY
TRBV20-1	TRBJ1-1	SARAQGGLNTEAF